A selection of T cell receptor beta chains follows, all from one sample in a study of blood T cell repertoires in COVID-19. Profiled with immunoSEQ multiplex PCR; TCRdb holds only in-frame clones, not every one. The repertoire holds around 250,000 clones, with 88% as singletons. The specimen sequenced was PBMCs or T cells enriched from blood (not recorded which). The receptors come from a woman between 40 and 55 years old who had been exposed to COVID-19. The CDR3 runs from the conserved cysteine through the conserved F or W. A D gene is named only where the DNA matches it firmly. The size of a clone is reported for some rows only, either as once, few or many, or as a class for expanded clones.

CASSPTGNTNGYTF | TGTGCCAGCAGCCCTACAGGGAACACAAATGGCTACACCTTC | . | TRBV3-1/TRBV3-2 | . | TRBJ1-2
CASSHRDFTDTQYF | TGTGCCAGCAGCCATAGGGACTTCACAGATACGCAGTATTTT | . | TRBV3-1/TRBV3-2 | . | TRBJ2-3
CASSAEPATFTEAFF | TGTGCCAGCAGCGCCGAACCCGCTACTTTTACTGAAGCTTTCTTT | . | TRBV7-3 | once | TRBJ1-1
CASSQDRGLGTQYF | TGTGCCAGCAGCCAAGACAGGGGACTAGGGACCCAGTACTTC | TRBD2 | TRBV3-1/TRBV3-2 | . | TRBJ2-5
CASSMTRDEQYF | TGTGCCAGCAGTATGACTCGGGACGAGCAGTACTTC | . | TRBV6-2/TRBV6-3 | . | TRBJ2-7
CAWSQGHNSPLHF | TGTGCCTGGAGTCAGGGCCATAATTCACCCCTCCACTTT | . | TRBV30 | . | TRBJ1-6
CASSTEDRSEQYF | TGTGCCAGCAGCACCGAAGACAGGTCCGAGCAGTACTTC | . | TRBV5-8 | . | TRBJ2-7
CASSRTSGRSDTQYF | TGTGCCAGCAGCCGGACTAGCGGGAGATCAGATACGCAGTATTTT | TRBD2 | TRBV7-9 | . | TRBJ2-3
CASSYDETRGSNEQFF | TGTGCCAGCAGTTACGACGAGACGCGGGGGAGCAATGAGCAGTTCTTC | TRBD2 | TRBV2 | . | TRBJ2-1
CASSLVPGATTEAFF | TGTGCCAGCAGCTTAGTCCCAGGGGCGACCACTGAAGCTTTCTTT | . | TRBV7-9 | . | TRBJ1-1
CASSPGGLYTGELFF | TGTGCCAGCAGTCCGGGGGGGCTGTACACCGGGGAGCTGTTTTTT | TRBD2 | TRBV7-2 | . | TRBJ2-2
CASSPLVGNTIYF | TGTGCCAGTAGCCCGCTAGTTGGAAACACCATATATTTT | . | TRBV19 | . | TRBJ1-3
CASSLVLSTDTQYF | TGTGCCAGCAGCTTAGTATTGAGCACAGATACGCAGTATTTT | . | TRBV11-3 | . | TRBJ2-3
CASSQALNSPLHF | TGCGCCAGCAGCCAAGCGTTGAATTCACCCCTCCACTTT | . | TRBV4-1 | . | TRBJ1-6
CASSYQGAGETQYF | TGTGCCAGCAGTTACCAGGGAGCGGGAGAGACCCAGTACTTC | . | TRBV27 | . | TRBJ2-5
CASSYTTRMTGGEQFF | TGTGCCAGCAGTTACACTACTCGTATGACAGGGGGCGAGCAGTTCTTC | TRBD1 | TRBV6-2/TRBV6-3 | . | TRBJ2-1
CASSSTSLAGGRDTQYF | TGTGCCAGCAGCTCGACATCCCTAGCGGGGGGACGAGATACGCAGTATTTT | TRBD2 | TRBV7-6 | . | TRBJ2-3
CASSESGGGYGYTF | TGTGCCAGCAGTGAGTCAGGGGGCGGGTATGGCTACACCTTC | TRBD1 | TRBV2 | . | TRBJ1-2
CASSSGRTSGKNEQFF | TGTGCCAGCTCTTCAGGGAGGACTAGCGGGAAGAATGAGCAGTTCTTC | TRBD2 | TRBV9 | . | TRBJ2-1
CASSDGTSNYNEQFF | TGTGCCAGCAGCGACGGGACTAGCAACTACAATGAGCAGTTCTTC | TRBD2 | TRBV9 | . | TRBJ2-1
CAISELGTLNVAKNIQYF | TGTGCCATCAGTGAACTCGGGACTCTGAACGTAGCCAAAAACATTCAGTACTTC | . | TRBV10-3 | . | TRBJ2-4
CASSLSFPGQGATTSEKLFF | TGTGCCAGCAGTTTATCTTTTCCCGGACAGGGGGCTACGACCAGTGAAAAACTGTTTTTT | TRBD1 | TRBV27 | . | TRBJ1-4
CASSDSAGGTFSGANVLTF | TGTGCCAGCAGTGACTCGGCAGGGGGCACTTTCTCTGGGGCCAACGTCCTGACTTTC | TRBD1 | TRBV6-4 | . | TRBJ2-6
CASSHGTAFLEAFF | TGTGCCAGCTCACACGGGACAGCCTTCCTCGAAGCTTTCTTT | TRBD1 | TRBV18 | . | TRBJ1-1
CSAGSPLHF | TGCAGCGCCGGTTCACCCCTCCACTTT | . | TRBV29-1 | . | TRBJ1-6
CASNQREGAGNTIYF | TGTGCCAGCAACCAACGCGAGGGGGCTGGAAACACCATATATTTT | . | TRBV7-9 | . | TRBJ1-3
CAWRSYRGQGNPYNSPLHF | TGTGCCTGGAGATCCTACCGTGGACAGGGCAACCCCTATAATTCACCCCTCCACTTT | TRBD1 | TRBV30 | . | TRBJ1-6
CASSQGQAPDIQYF | TGTGCCAGCTCACAAGGACAGGCCCCGGACATTCAGTACTTC | TRBD1 | TRBV18 | . | TRBJ2-4
CASSPTLMAANTGELFF | TGTGCCAGCAGCCCAACCTTGATGGCCGCAAACACCGGGGAGCTGTTTTTT | . | TRBV9 | . | TRBJ2-2
CASRVEGNEQFF | TGTGCCAGCAGGGTTGAGGGCAATGAGCAGTTCTTC | . | TRBV12-3/TRBV12-4 | . | TRBJ2-1
CASSSQTSGSYNEQFF | TGTGCCAGCAGCTCGCAGACTAGCGGAAGCTACAATGAGCAGTTCTTC | TRBD2 | TRBV5-1 | . | TRBJ2-1
CASSLVGSTDTQYF | TGTGCCAGCAGCTTAGTCGGGAGCACAGATACGCAGTATTTT | . | TRBV7-8 | . | TRBJ2-3
CASSGRGQETQYF | TGTGCCAGCAGTGGTCGGGGCCAAGAGACCCAGTACTTC | . | TRBV2 | once | TRBJ2-5
CAIASGSSGETQYF | TGTGCCATCGCTAGCGGGAGTTCTGGGGAGACCCAGTACTTC | TRBD2 | TRBV10-3 | . | TRBJ2-5
CASSTPGLAGGRTQTQYF | TGTGCCAGCAGCACCCCGGGACTAGCGGGGGGGCGGACGCAGACCCAGTACTTC | TRBD2 | TRBV7-2 | . | TRBJ2-5
CASCGGGRYEQYF | TGTGCCAGCTGCGGCGGGGGTCGGTACGAGCAGTACTTC | TRBD2 | TRBV28 | . | TRBJ2-7
CASSTRGDTEAFF | TGTGCCAGCAGCACCAGAGGAGACACTGAAGCTTTCTTT | . | TRBV7-8 | . | TRBJ1-1
CASSGGLNSPLHF | TGTGCCAGCTCCGGGGGTCTTAATTCACCCCTCCACTTT | . | TRBV28 | . | TRBJ1-6
CASSVSAGEKLFF | TGTGCCAGCTCAGTGAGCGCGGGTGAAAAACTGTTTTTT | . | TRBV18 | . | TRBJ1-4
CASSQETGGTDTQYF | TGTGCCAGCAGCCAAGAAACGGGGGGCACAGATACGCAGTATTTT | . | TRBV4-2 | . | TRBJ2-3
CASSYGQGMSDGYTF | TGTGCCAGCAGCTACGGACAGGGAATGAGCGATGGCTACACCTTC | TRBD1 | TRBV3-1/TRBV3-2 | . | TRBJ1-2
CSAFVGGETQYF | TGCAGCGCTTTCGTAGGGGGAGAGACCCAGTACTTC | . | TRBV29-1 | . | TRBJ2-5
CASSSSAGVSGRNRYQETQYF | TGTGCCAGCAGTTCCTCGGCAGGAGTTAGCGGGAGGAACCGGTACCAAGAGACCCAGTACTTC | TRBD2 | TRBV27 | few | TRBJ2-5
CASSVGQNEKLFF | TGTGCCAGCAGCGTGGGACAGAATGAAAAACTGTTTTTT | TRBD1 | TRBV5-4 | . | TRBJ1-4
CASSRDGDVGNTIYF | TGTGCCAGCTCCCGAGACGGAGACGTTGGAAACACCATATATTTT | . | TRBV18 | . | TRBJ1-3
CATSGIRLGQYSGNTIYF | TGTGCCACCAGCGGCATCCGGCTGGGACAATACTCTGGAAACACCATATATTTT | . | TRBV15 | once | TRBJ1-3
CASSQGKSNEQFF | TGTGCCAGCAGTCAGGGTAAGAGCAATGAGCAGTTCTTC | . | TRBV9 | . | TRBJ2-1
CASKLQENSYEQYF | TGTGCCAGCAAACTACAGGAGAACTCCTACGAGCAGTACTTC | . | TRBV2 | . | TRBJ2-7
CASSHWDSYEKLFF | TGTGCCAGCAGCCATTGGGACAGCTATGAAAAACTGTTTTTT | TRBD1 | TRBV5-4 | . | TRBJ1-4
CATRAGQGDYEQYF | TGTGCCACCAGAGCGGGACAGGGAGATTACGAGCAGTACTTC | TRBD1 | TRBV10-3 | . | TRBJ2-7